The rows below give T cell receptor beta chains drawn from one sample of a study of T-cell memory formation after mild COVID-19. TCRdb used MiXCR to reprocess the 5' RACE reads, holding one entry per CDR3 protein. The sample includes some 130,000 distinct CDR3 sequences, 15% to 20% of them seen just once. The sample taken for sequencing was PBMCs or a T cell subset sorted from them (not recorded which). Receptor source: an adult woman who had mild COVID-19 (a few samples of this study predate the infection). Cell type and time point are not known. Both conserved end residues are part of each CDR3. A D gene is named only where the DNA matches it firmly. Part of the rows lack a size; the others show once, few, many or a class for expanded clones.

J gene	V gene	clone size	D gene	CDR3 protein	CDR3 DNA
TRBJ2-3	TRBV6-4	few	NA	CASSGPAQYF	TGTGCCAGCAGTGGGCCCGCGCAGTATTTT
TRBJ1-1	TRBV20-1	NA	NA	CSARALSGGGSTEAFF	TGCAGTGCTAGAGCTCTTTCGGGGGGTGGTAGCACTGAAGCTTTCTTT
TRBJ2-3	TRBV5-6	few	TRBD2	CASSFTSGGNSRTDTQYF	TGTGCCAGCAGCTTTACTAGCGGGGGAAACTCCCGCACAGATACGCAGTATTTT
TRBJ2-5	TRBV7-9	NA	TRBD2	CASSPPGGQGGKTQYF	TGTGCCAGCAGCCCCCCGGGGGGGCAGGGCGGGAAGACCCAGTACTTC
TRBJ1-1	TRBV11-2	few	NA	CASSLLGDTEAFF	TGTGCCAGCAGCTTATTGGGGGACACTGAAGCTTTCTTT
TRBJ2-2	TRBV7-9	NA	NA	CASSPWTENTGELFF	TGTGCCAGCAGCCCCTGGACAGAGAACACCGGGGAGCTGTTTTTT
TRBJ2-7	TRBV7-9	few	NA	CASSLGSLATPPLSYEQYF	TGTGCCAGCAGCTTAGGATCCCTAGCAACGCCCCCACTCTCCTACGAGCAGTACTTC
TRBJ1-4	TRBV5-6	NA	TRBD1	CASSLFRQGDGWEKLFF	TGTGCCAGCAGCTTGTTCCGGCAGGGGGACGGTTGGGAAAAACTGTTTTTT
TRBJ2-3	TRBV9	many	TRBD1	CASSVLPGQGPDTQYF	TGTGCCAGCAGCGTTCTACCGGGACAGGGCCCAGATACGCAGTATTTT
TRBJ2-3	TRBV20-1	NA	NA	CSARDMAGDTQYF	TGCAGTGCTAGAGATATGGCCGGCGATACGCAGTATTTT
TRBJ2-1	TRBV11-2	NA	NA	CASSLGHPDQGQFF	TGTGCCAGCAGCCTAGGGCATCCAGATCAAGGGCAGTTCTTC
TRBJ2-3	TRBV7-7	NA	TRBD2	CASSFAGGSTDTQYF	TGTGCGAGCAGCTTTGCGGGAGGGAGCACAGATACGCAGTATTTT
TRBJ2-7	TRBV4-3	few	TRBD2	CASSQDIMGSGRAVNEQYF	TGCGCCAGCAGCCAAGATATAATGGGTAGCGGGAGGGCCGTCAACGAGCAGTACTTC
TRBJ2-3	TRBV5-1	NA	NA	CASISGNTDTQYF	TGCGCCAGCATTAGCGGAAATACAGATACGCAGTATTTT
TRBJ1-5	TRBV6-6	few	TRBD1	CASTRGPSSNQPQHF	TGTGCCAGCACTAGGGGGCCCAGTAGCAATCAGCCCCAGCATTTT
TRBJ1-2	TRBV24-1	few	NA	CATSAAGASGYTF	TGTGCCACCAGTGCTGCAGGGGCAAGTGGCTACACCTTC
TRBJ1-4	TRBV7-2	NA	NA	CASSYTGLNEKLFF	TGTGCCAGCAGCTATACAGGGCTTAATGAAAAACTGTTTTTT
TRBJ2-4	TRBV2	few	TRBD2	CASSERVAGLKNIQYF	TGTGCCAGCAGTGAGAGGGTAGCGGGCCTAAAAAACATTCAGTACTTC
TRBJ2-1	TRBV7-6	NA	TRBD2	CASSLTRASGYNEQFF	TGTGCCAGCAGCTTAACTCGAGCTAGCGGCTACAATGAGCAGTTCTTC
TRBJ1-6	TRBV11-2	few	NA	CASSLQGGYNSPLHF	TGTGCCAGCAGCTTACAGGGCGGCTATAATTCACCCCTCCACTTT
TRBJ2-1	TRBV12-3/TRBV12-4	few	TRBD2	CASRTSGPAHEQFF	TGTGCCAGCAGAACTAGCGGACCAGCTCATGAGCAGTTCTTC
TRBJ1-5	TRBV12-3/TRBV12-4	NA	NA	CASREFGGQPQHF	TGTGCCAGCAGGGAATTCGGGGGTCAGCCCCAGCATTTT
TRBJ2-5	TRBV5-1	few	TRBD2	CASSLEGLAGLQETQYF	TGCGCCAGCAGCTTGGAAGGACTAGCGGGGCTCCAAGAGACCCAGTACTTC
TRBJ2-7	TRBV30	NA	TRBD1	CAWSPGTGWNEQYF	TGTGCCTGGAGTCCCGGGACAGGGTGGAACGAGCAGTACTTC
TRBJ2-2	TRBV5-1	NA	NA	CASSPQVTPAELFF	TGCGCCAGCAGCCCACAGGTTACACCCGCGGAGCTGTTTTTT
TRBJ1-1	TRBV6-1	NA	TRBD1	CASKRGDRGGTEAFF	TGTGCCAGCAAGAGGGGGGACAGGGGAGGCACTGAAGCTTTCTTT
TRBJ2-1	TRBV10-2	NA	NA	CASRGDFPDRYNEQFF	TGCGCCAGCAGGGGGGATTTCCCCGACAGGTACAATGAGCAGTTCTTC
TRBJ2-7	TRBV6-2/TRBV6-3	few	TRBD2	CASSYALGLAGSSYEQYF	TGTGCCAGCAGTTACGCCCTGGGACTAGCGGGTAGCTCCTACGAGCAGTACTTC
TRBJ1-1	TRBV5-8	NA	TRBD1	CASSFRPGGNTEAFF	TGTGCCAGCAGCTTCCGACCAGGGGGGAACACTGAAGCTTTCTTT
TRBJ2-4	TRBV4-3	NA	NA	CASSQDRSAKNIQYF	TGCGCCAGCAGCCAAGATAGATCGGCCAAAAACATTCAGTACTTC
TRBJ2-3	TRBV5-4	few	TRBD2	CASSSARWEGSTDTQYF	TGTGCCAGCAGCTCCGCGCGGTGGGAGGGAAGCACAGATACGCAGTATTTT
TRBJ2-1	TRBV2	NA	NA	CASSEGNYNEQFF	TGTGCCAGCAGTGAAGGGAATTACAATGAGCAGTTCTTC
TRBJ2-3	TRBV6-2/TRBV6-3	NA	NA	CASSYSNIGNMADTQYF	TGTGCCAGCAGTTACTCGAATATTGGGAACATGGCAGATACGCAGTATTTT
TRBJ1-1	TRBV18	NA	NA	CASSLLNGDTEAFF	TGTGCCAGCTCATTATTAAATGGGGACACTGAAGCTTTCTTT
TRBJ2-7	TRBV9	NA	TRBD2	CASSVGVAGNRGEQYF	TGTGCCAGCAGCGTAGGAGTAGCGGGTAATCGAGGCGAGCAGTACTTC
TRBJ1-4	TRBV19	NA	NA	CASSPAWGFPREKLFF	TGTGCCAGTAGTCCCGCGTGGGGGTTTCCCCGAGAAAAACTGTTTTTT
TRBJ2-7	TRBV7-2	NA	NA	CASSLALLGEQYF	TGTGCCAGCAGCTTAGCCTTGCTGGGAGAGCAGTACTTC
TRBJ2-1	TRBV12-3/TRBV12-4	few	NA	CASSLARTSVNSYNEQFF	TGTGCCAGCAGTTTAGCTAGGACTTCCGTCAACTCCTACAATGAGCAGTTCTTC
TRBJ2-2	TRBV2	NA	TRBD1	CASTLNRDRGTGELFF	TGTGCCAGCACTCTAAACCGGGACAGGGGAACCGGGGAGCTGTTTTTT
TRBJ2-4	TRBV5-5	few	NA	CASSLEFRVSKNIQYF	TGTGCCAGCAGCCTCGAATTCCGGGTTTCCAAAAACATTCAGTACTTC
TRBJ2-1	TRBV19	many	TRBD2	CASSTGGDYNEQFF	TGTGCCAGTAGTACGGGGGGGGACTACAATGAGCAGTTCTTC
TRBJ2-2	TRBV10-3	few	NA	CAIQAVPTGELFF	TGTGCCATCCAAGCGGTACCCACCGGGGAGCTGTTTTTT
TRBJ2-1	TRBV6-1	NA	TRBD2	CASSVSLAGAYNEQFF	TGTGCCAGCAGCGTAAGTCTAGCGGGAGCCTACAATGAGCAGTTCTTC
TRBJ1-2	TRBV6-6	few	TRBD1	CASSETGTAYGYTF	TGTGCCAGCAGTGAAACCGGGACAGCCTATGGCTACACCTTC
TRBJ2-5	TRBV11-2	many	NA	CASSPDPWAVQETQYF	TGTGCCAGCAGCCCGGACCCTTGGGCAGTGCAAGAGACCCAGTACTTC
TRBJ2-1	TRBV10-2	few	TRBD1	CASSDDRGDYNEQFF	TGCGCCAGCAGTGACGACAGGGGAGACTACAATGAGCAGTTCTTC
TRBJ2-5	TRBV6-5	few	NA	CASSYSRRHNQETQYF	TGTGCCAGCAGTTACTCGCGGAGGCACAATCAAGAGACCCAGTACTTC
TRBJ2-6	TRBV30	many	NA	CAWSPHTSGANVLTF	TGTGCCTGGAGTCCTCACACCTCTGGGGCCAACGTCCTGACTTTC
TRBJ1-1	TRBV7-9	few	NA	CASSLVKGGDTEAFF	TGTGCCAGCAGCTTAGTCAAGGGAGGAGACACTGAAGCTTTCTTT
TRBJ2-5	TRBV7-2	NA	NA	CASSLRPGPPETQYF	TGTGCCAGCAGCTTACGGCCAGGGCCCCCAGAGACCCAGTACTTC
TRBJ2-7	TRBV30	few	TRBD1	CAWSVPRKTGTGVNYEQYF	TGTGCCTGGAGTGTACCCCGAAAGACCGGGACAGGGGTGAACTACGAGCAGTACTTC
TRBJ2-6	TRBV9	few	NA	CASSGFSGANVLTF	TGTGCCAGCAGCGGATTTTCTGGGGCCAACGTCCTGACTTTC
TRBJ1-1	TRBV7-2	NA	NA	CASSLPSTGEAFF	TGTGCCAGCAGCTTACCCTCCACGGGTGAGGCTTTCTTT
TRBJ2-3	TRBV3-1	NA	TRBD1	CASSIRDRAHDTQYF	TGTGCCAGCAGCATACGGGACAGGGCGCACGATACGCAGTATTTT
TRBJ1-5	TRBV21-1	NA	NA	CASTLTRDIPFNQPQHF	TGTGCCAGCACCCTTACGAGGGACATCCCGTTCAATCAGCCCCAGCATTTT